What follows are 27 T cell receptor beta chains derived from one specimen sequenced in a study of T cells in Graves' hyperthyroidism and ophthalmopathy. It was RNA transcripts that yielded the amplified TCR beta CDR3 regions. An initial round of RT-PCR targeting the TCR CDR3 relied on the HTBI primer set. TCRdb called the multiplex PCR reads again in MiXCR, with one record for every CDR3 protein. This sample has approximately 400,000 distinct CDR3 sequences; roughly 25% occur once, and the top ten carry less than 85%. The sample was blood. The receptors were sampled from a man aged 50 or older with Graves' hyperthyroidism.

This clonotype was seen a handful of times. The DNA for the CDR3 is TGTGCCAGCAGTTACCGGGCAGAGAACACCGGGGAGCTGTTTTTT. Protein product: CASSYRAENTGELFF. The rearrangement uses TRBV6-5 and TRBJ2-2; D remains ambiguous. The ends were cut back, 2 bases at V and 1 base at J, with 8 bases in the middle. The CDR3 is made up of 15 amino acids. CDR1 MNHEY and CDR2 SVGAGI come from the germline V gene.

This rearrangement joins TRBV11-2 to TRBJ2-3; 7 positions match TRBD2. Trimming cost V 0 bases and J 14 bases; bases outside gene matches: 8. This CDR3 is 13 amino acids long. Germline CDR1 and CDR2: SGHAT and FQNNGV. This CDR3 is CASSLEAASGRYF. Written as DNA, the CDR3 is TGTGCCAGCAGCTTAGAGGCGGCTAGCGGAAGGTATTTT. Combining the CDR3 with reference TRBV11-2 and TRBJ2-3 gives the whole variable domain EAGVAQSPRYKIIEKRQSVAFWCNPISGHATLYWYQQILGQGPKLLIQFQNNGVVDDSQLPKDRFSAERLKGVDSTLKIQPAKLEDSAVYLCASSLEAASGRYFGPGTRLTVL.

This clonotype came up many times. J is TRBJ2-7 and V is TRBV2, with D maybe TRBD2 (6 bases). The ends were cut back, 2 bases at V and 0 bases at J, with 11 bases in the middle. CDR3 length: 15 amino acids. The germline CDR1 and CDR2 sequences are SNHLY and FYNNEI. In DNA form, the CDR3 reads TGTGCCAGCAGTGAAAATCGGGAGCCCTCCTACGAGCAGTACTTC. Translation: CASSENREPSYEQYF.

This chain connects TRBV27 to TRBJ2-6, with D uncertain. V was clipped by 3 bases and J by 2 bases, with 5 bases between them. Germline-derived CDR1 and CDR2 are MNHEY and SMNVEV (reference sequence). This CDR3 has 14 residues. CDR3 coding DNA: TGTGCCAGCAGTTTGCAAGCTGGGGCCAACGTCCTGACTTTC. It yields the protein CASSLQAGANVLTF.

J is TRBJ2-7 and V is TRBV6-1, with D uncertain. Germline lookup yields CDR1 MNHNS and CDR2 SASEGT. Trimming removed 7 bases from V and 4 bases from J, with 11 bases in between. The CDR3 has 12 amino acids. CDR3 region: CASNVLGYEQYF. The DNA for the CDR3 is TGTGCCAGCAACGTTTTGGGTTACGAGCAGTACTTC.

This chain uses TRBV19 with TRBJ2-7; 8 bases align to TRBD1. This CDR3 contains 15 residues. Looked up from germline, CDR1 is LNHDA and CDR2 is SQIVND (reference sequence). V was pared by 5 bases and J by 3 bases, with 9 bases of the junction left unmatched. The CDR3 here is CASSSRTGRNYEQYF. The CDR3 bases are TGTGCCAGTAGTTCTCGGACAGGGCGCAACTACGAGCAGTACTTC.

With regard to this clonotype: Sequence at one end of the junction differs from germline and may be a read error. This sequence joins TRBV18 and TRBJ2-1; 7 bases are shared with TRBD2. This CDR3 comprises 13 residues. Germline loops: CDR1 KGHSH, CDR2 LQKENI. CDR3 DNA sequence: TGTGTCAGCTCACCGGGGGGAGGCAATGAGCAGTTCTTC. As protein: CVSSPGGGNEQFF.

As for this clonotype: This may arise from a read error, as a much more abundant clone is one base away. The chain combines TRBV30 with TRBJ2-7, with D perhaps TRBD1 (6 bases). From germline, CDR1 is GTSNPN and CDR2 SVGIG (reference sequence). V lost 0 bases, J lost 6 bases, and 18 bases lay in between. The CDR3 runs to 15 residues. CDR3 nucleotide sequence: TGTGCCTGGAGTGTTAGAAGACAGGTACTCTGCGAGCAGTACTTC. This translates into CAWSVRRQVLCEQYF.

In its sample, this clonotype was seen many times. This sequence joins TRBV28 and TRBJ2-5; 12 bases line up with TRBD2. Germline values: CDR1 MDHEN, CDR2 SYDVKM. This CDR3 contains 15 residues. V gave up 4 bases and J gave up 4 bases; unmatched junction bases: 4. The CDR3 DNA reads as TGTGCCAGCAGTTCCCTAGCGGGAGGGGGAGAGACCCAGTACTTC. This encodes CASSSLAGGGETQYF.

In its sample, this clonotype was seen a few times. The chain recombines TRBV19 with TRBJ2-7; D call uncertain. Trimming shortened V by 6 bases and J by 2 bases, and 14 bases separated the two germline ends. The CDR3 spans 14 residues. CDR1 and CDR2 (germline): LNHDA, SQIVND (reference sequence). The CDR3 protein is CASSVLTGTYEQYF. DNA of the CDR3: TGTGCCAGTAGCGTCCTGACGGGCACCTACGAGCAGTACTTC.

This clonotype has at least ten counts. The chain links TRBV11-2 to TRBJ1-1; D unclear. V gave up 2 bases and J gave up 1 base, with 5 bases separating them. The germline V gene has CDR1 SGHAT and CDR2 FQNNGV. CDR3 size: 13 residues. The CDR3: CASSLQRNTEAFF. The CDR3 coding sequence is TGTGCCAGCAGCTTACAGAGGAACACTGAAGCTTTCTTT.

This clonotype has only a few counts. V usage is TRBV15 and J usage is TRBJ1-5, with 9 nucleotides matching TRBD1. Per the germline V gene, CDR1 is LNHNV and CDR2 is YYDKDF (reference sequence). Losses at the gene ends were 0 bases for V and 6 bases for J; bases not matched to a gene: 3. The CDR3 is 15 residues long. This chain's CDR3 is CATSREGQGGQPQHF. The CDR3 DNA sequence: TGTGCCACCAGCAGAGAGGGACAGGGTGGTCAGCCCCAGCATTTT.

The V call is TRBV5-4, the J call TRBJ2-2; 9 bases line up with TRBD2. V shed 2 bases, J shed 5 bases, and the junction held 7 bases outside the gene matches. Germline values: CDR1 SGHNT, CDR2 YYREEE (reference sequence). This CDR3 has 16 residues. CDR3 sequence (DNA): TGTGCCAGCAGCTTAGTTAGCGGGAGTGGTACCGGGGAGCTGTTTTTT. Protein product: CASSLVSGSGTGELFF.

This clonotype was seen a handful of times. The chain uses TRBV9 and TRBJ2-3, with D possibly matching TRBD2 (6 bases). CDR1 and CDR2 from the germline V gene are SGDLS and YYNGEE. V lost 3 bases and J 2 bases, leaving 16 bases between the germline ends. The length of the CDR3 is 16 residues. The CDR3 region has the DNA TGTGCCAGCAGCGCACTCGGAGGGCAGAACACAGATACGCAGTATTTT. This encodes CASSALGGQNTDTQYF.

Only a few counts were recorded for this clonotype. This sequence joins TRBV12-3 or TRBV12-4 and TRBJ2-3, with D maybe TRBD2 (5 bases). The CDR3 is made up of 15 amino acids. V was pared by 8 bases and J by 6 bases, with 21 bases between. The CDR3 is CASAEGGVPEDTQYF. In DNA, the CDR3 is TGTGCCAGCGCTGAGGGCGGAGTGCCTGAGGATACGCAGTATTTT.

V usage is TRBV12-3 or TRBV12-4 and J usage is TRBJ2-5, with D maybe TRBD2 (5 bases). The CDR3 runs 13 residues. V gave up 8 bases and J gave up 4 bases, with 14 bases separating them. This chain's CDR3 is CASVAQAGETQYF. CDR3 DNA: TGTGCCAGCGTTGCGCAGGCGGGAGAGACCCAGTACTTC.

Ten or more counts support this clonotype. CDR3 nucleotides: TGCAGCGCAAGTAACACTGAAGCTTTCTTT. This gives the protein CSASNTEAFF. The chain has TRBV29-1 and TRBJ1-1; no firm D call. The V and J ends lost 7 bases and 2 bases respectively, with 5 bases between them. This CDR3 region has 10 residues. Germline loops: CDR1 SQVTM, CDR2 ANQGSEA.

This clonotype has just a few counts. The V gene is TRBV3-1, the J gene TRBJ2-2, with D unresolved. The CDR3 loop spans 11 amino acids. Germline CDR1 is LGHDT and CDR2 is YNNKEL (reference sequence). V was pared by 7 bases and J by 7 bases, with 7 bases between. DNA of the CDR3: TGTGCCAGCAAAGGAATCGGGGAGCTGTTTTTT. This encodes CASKGIGELFF.

This rearrangement joins TRBV27 to TRBJ1-2, with D perhaps TRBD1 (6 bases). The CDR3 is 13 amino acids. The germline gives CDR1 MNHEY, CDR2 SMNVEV (reference sequence). V lost 5 bases to trimming and J lost 7 bases, with 14 bases between them. For the CDR3, the DNA is TGTGCCAGCAGTCTTGGGGGGGCGGGTGGCTACACCTTC. This sequence encodes CASSLGGAGGYTF.

This clonotype came up many times. The CDR3 region has the DNA TGCAGTGCCGCGGTGGCGGGAGGCCCCAATGAGCAGTTCTTC. It translates to CSAAVAGGPNEQFF. The V call is TRBV20-1, the J call TRBJ2-1; TRBD2 agrees at 8 bases. Germline V gene sequence: CDR1 DFQATT, CDR2 SNEGSKA (reference sequence). CDR3 length equals 14 residues. V shed 6 bases and J 6 bases; nucleotides not matched to a gene: 10.

This clonotype came up a few times. The CDR3 protein is CASSIEPPGRGNYGYTF. Written as DNA, the CDR3 is TGTGCCAGTAGTATAGAGCCACCGGGACGGGGGAACTATGGCTACACCTTC. The chain recombines TRBV19 with TRBJ1-2; D possibly corresponds to TRBD1 (5 bases). Germline V gives CDR1 LNHDA, CDR2 SQIVND (reference sequence). V was pared by 0 bases and J by 2 bases, with 16 bases between. The CDR3 extends over 17 amino acids.

The gene calls are TRBV7-3 and TRBJ2-1, with TRBD2 matching 7 bases. Trimming at V came to 0 bases and at J to 5 bases, leaving 7 bases not matched to a gene. CDR3 length: 16 residues. CDR1 is SGHTA, CDR2 FQGTGA, per germline. The CDR3 DNA reads TGTGCCAGCAGCTTAACGTTTACTAGCGTAGACAATGAGCAGTTCTTC. Residues: CASSLTFTSVDNEQFF.

This clonotype was seen a handful of times. V usage is TRBV27 and J usage is TRBJ2-7; D perhaps matches TRBD1 (6 bases). The germline CDR1 and CDR2 sequences are MNHEY and SMNVEV (reference sequence). CDR3 length: 16 residues. V lost 0 bases and J 2 bases, leaving 14 bases between the germline ends. CDR3 DNA sequence: TGTGCCAGCAGTTTATCCCCAACAGGGACCACCTACGAGCAGTACTTC. Translating it yields CASSLSPTGTTYEQYF.

This clonotype was detected many times. V gene TRBV2 combines with J gene TRBJ2-1; 7 nucleotides line up with TRBD2. V lost 8 bases to trimming and J lost 1 base; unmatched junction nucleotides: 8. CDR1 is SNHLY and CDR2 is FYNNEI in the germline V gene. The CDR3 sequence is 15 residues long. The CDR3 protein is CASCLEAGSYNEQFF. CDR3 coding DNA: TGTGCCAGCTGTTTGGAAGCGGGATCCTACAATGAGCAGTTCTTC.

V gene TRBV29-1 combines with J gene TRBJ2-7; no firm D call. This CDR3 comprises 11 residues. Germline assignment: CDR1 SQVTM and CDR2 ANQGSEA. V gave up 7 bases and J gave up 0 bases, with 7 bases separating them. CDR3 sequence (DNA): TGCAGCGCCACCGTCTCCTACGAGCAGTACTTC. Its protein is CSATVSYEQYF.

The sample holds many counts of this clonotype. The chain recombines TRBV11-3 with TRBJ2-1; 7 bases map to TRBD2. Losses at the gene ends were 6 bases for V and 1 base for J; bases not matched to a gene: 12. In germline, CDR1 is SGHNT, CDR2 YENEEA. The CDR3 extends over 17 amino acids. As DNA, the CDR3 is TGTGCCAGCAGAGTTGGGCGGGAGAGTGGGTCCTACAATGAGCAGTTCTTC. This translates into CASRVGRESGSYNEQFF.

The chain recombines TRBV28 with TRBJ2-1, with TRBD2 identical over 12 bases. This CDR3 is 16 amino acids long. CDR1 is MDHEN, CDR2 SYDVKM, per germline. Trimming at V came to 3 bases and at J to 9 bases, leaving 9 bases not matched to a gene. The CDR3 loop is CASSFLRLAGVVEQFF. The CDR3 DNA reads as TGTGCCAGCAGTTTCTTGAGACTAGCGGGAGTTGTTGAGCAGTTCTTC.